This T cell receptor (beta chain) is drawn from a study of blood T cells in healthy people across ages (dated by TCRdb to the mid-2010s). Study-level background: In model experiments, template switching captured about one uniquely barcoded TCR beta cDNA molecule for every two T cells. Age-related changes in TCR beta repertoire diversity were measured in the study by deep sequencing normalized with unique cDNA molecular identifiers. The study analyzed two additional independent replicas of 1 million unique cDNA reads from the same blood draw for two donors, one aged 18 to 30 and one aged 80 or older. The donors were divided into four age groups: young (average around 16 years), middle-aged (around 41), aged (under 70) and long-lived (roughly 82). Beyond this particular receptor, the publication reports: Bulk unsorted PBMC profiling prevented conclusive comparison of naive and antigen-experienced compartments. Observed TCR beta diversity per million T cells fell roughly linearly with age, and a significant reduction was already apparent by age around 40. The percentage of naive T cells measured by flow cytometry correlated strongly with observed TCR beta diversity. Because the CMV infection status of the donors was unknown, age-related changes in expanded clonotypes may potentially have been confounded. Compared with the aged group, more naive CD4+ T cells, fewer expanded clones and increased TCR diversity were shown by the long-lived group, suggesting age selection. Total diversity estimates from one million sequenced T cells were considered lower bounds and underestimates.

This clonotype was observed a few times. No antigen is known for it. Base quality data are lacking; no much larger clone is found one base away. Systemically healthy Caucasian individuals from Russia, over 30 in total and aged roughly 6 to 100 years, were included as donors. Each donor gave about 9.7 milliliters of peripheral blood, drawn into EDTA-treated Vacutainer tubes. Ficoll-Paque density-gradient centrifugation was used to isolate PBMCs, with at least 6 million obtained per sample. Total RNA, at least 6 micrograms per sample, was extracted from PBMCs with Trizol reagent. For every donor, an aliquot of PBMCs went through flow cytometry to measure the percentages of naive CD45RAhigh/CD27high T cells. V loses 8 bases, J loses 0 bases, and the germline ends lie 8 bases apart. From a lookup of the germline V gene (reference sequence), CDR1 and CDR2 are SEHNR and FQNEAQ. The CDR3 starts with the cysteine, ends with the phenylalanine, and has 13 residues. Of the read, only the CDR3 DNA is kept; its 39 bases are in frame from base 1.

To prepare the library, 5' RACE was applied. The listed sequencing device is Illumina HiSeq 2500. The second PCR ran for about 7 to 11 cycles and used a J-beta primer mix along with a sample-barcoded 5' primer. Each TCR beta cDNA molecule received a unique molecular identifier from a template-switch 5' adaptor carrying 12 random nucleotides. Each sample yielded at least 2.5 million CDR3-containing paired-end reads. First-strand cDNA was synthesized from all RNA with the Mint cDNA synthesis kit, primed by a TRBC-specific oligonucleotide. Following uracil-DNA glycosylase treatment, all cDNA underwent a first 18-cycle PCR with the universal primers M1SS and BC2_uni_R. As for how the authors treated the data: For normalization, 1 million high-quality reads were randomly selected from each sample, with every read carrying a distinct molecular identifier. Instead of being binned into consensus sequences, reads with shared molecular identifiers were discarded. MiTCR, with a Q25 quality threshold and the strictest error-elimination algorithm, was used for CDR3 identification, clonotype clustering and error correction. A nonparametric unseen species model using Euler transformation provided a lower-bound estimate of total TCR beta diversity. The public reads were reprocessed in TCRdb via fastp at Q25 and MiXCR, keeping in-frame beta chains. Under each unique CDR3 protein, matching rows form one entry showing the most common genes and DNA. Here the V and J calls rest on TCRdb's processing, not on the authors' analysis. This sample gives roughly 550,000 distinct CDR3 sequences in total; about 25% of them show up just once. The ten largest clones represent roughly 9.4% of the sample.

In addition, the sample was reused for a study of T cells of mothers and their children. Taken from the second paper: Donors were nine systemically healthy Caucasian individuals: three mothers and their six children. cDNA synthesis consumed the entire amount of extracted RNA, loaded at 1.5 ug RNA in each 15 ul reaction. Sample barcodes and 2-4 random nucleotides were added via the M1S primer in the second PCR. Over 8.5 million TCR beta CDR3 reads were obtained for each mother, and 2.5 million to 3 million reads were obtained for each child. Thymic selection similarly shapes TCR recombination output in related and unrelated pairs, with minor effect from inherited differences. Normalized repertoire overlap was always found to be slightly, but never significantly, higher in related mother-child pairs than in unrelated mother-child pairs. No persistent microchimeric T cell clones were detected, at a sensitivity of about 100 clones per million clonotypes. The study used deep NGS to compare TCR beta repertoires of mothers and children, seeking features distinguishing related mother-child pairs from unrelated individuals. On average, the children were roughly 12 +/- 4 years old, while the mothers were 40 +/- 4 years old. After adapters were ligated using NEBNext reagents, the libraries underwent 100+100 nt paired-end sequencing on an Illumina HiSeq 2000. To prevent cross-contamination, the mother and child libraries were prepared a month apart and were sequenced in separate runs. For each donor, between about 500,000 and 2,200,000 distinct TCR beta clonotypes were identified. Naive TCR beta clonotypes were estimated from low-frequency clonotypes matched to each donor's FACS-determined naive share, without sorting.

The TCR comes from a boy aged 5-17 years in good health. The chain couples TRBV7-9 to TRBJ1-3; no D gene call is confident. Material for sequencing was blood. The CDR3 has the sequence CASGRSSGNTIYF. The nucleotide sequence reads TGTGCCAGCGGACGGTCCTCTGGAAACACCATATATTTT.